This T cell receptor (beta chain) was obtained from a study of regulatory T cells in long-lasting Graves disease. This clonotype was observed a handful of times. Its target is unknown. In building TCR beta libraries, iRepertoire HTBI primers were used together with Arm-PCR of CDR3 regions. TCRdb redid the calling of the multiplex PCR reads with MiXCR, one entry per CDR3 protein. This sample yields fewer than 450,000 distinct CDR3 sequences, of which around 24% are seen a single time; roughly 28% belongs to the top ten. V gave up 1 base and J gave up 4 bases, with 22 bases separating them. CDR3 size: 17 residues. Germline CDR1 and CDR2: DFQATT and SNEGSKA (reference sequence). Notes on the study in general: The study found TRBV28, TRBJ1-2 and TRBJ2-5 favored in persistent disease. Persistent Graves' patients showed less TCR diversity than newly diagnosed patients showed.

Noted time point: persistent/refractory GD, antithyroid drugs over 5 years with positive TRAb. Making the TCR library involved RNA that had been extracted from PBMCs. This clonotype was sampled from a female donor with Graves disease. V gene TRBV20-1 combines with J gene TRBJ1-1; D perhaps matches TRBD1 (5 bases). The source material was peripheral blood mononuclear cells (PBMCs), sampled when the disease was refractory, from a patient treated with antithyroid drugs. CDR3 in DNA: TGCAGTGCTAGAGCCCCCTGGTTTGGGGGGTCGAGCACTGAAGCTTTCTTT. Translated: CSARAPWFGGSSTEAFF.